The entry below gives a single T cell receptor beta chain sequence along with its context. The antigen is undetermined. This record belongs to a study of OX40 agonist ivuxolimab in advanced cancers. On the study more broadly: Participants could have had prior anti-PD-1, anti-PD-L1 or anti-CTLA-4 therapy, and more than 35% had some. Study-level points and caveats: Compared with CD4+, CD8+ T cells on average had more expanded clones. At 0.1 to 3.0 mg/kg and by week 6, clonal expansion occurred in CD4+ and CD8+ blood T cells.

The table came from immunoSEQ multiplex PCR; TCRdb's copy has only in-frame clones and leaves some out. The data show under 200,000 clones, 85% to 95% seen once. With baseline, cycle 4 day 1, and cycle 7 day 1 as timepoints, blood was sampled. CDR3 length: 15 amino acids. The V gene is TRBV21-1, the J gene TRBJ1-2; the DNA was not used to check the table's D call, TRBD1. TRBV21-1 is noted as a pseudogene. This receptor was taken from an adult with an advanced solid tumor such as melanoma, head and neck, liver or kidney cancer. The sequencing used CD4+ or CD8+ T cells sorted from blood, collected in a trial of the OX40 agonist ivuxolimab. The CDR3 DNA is TGTGCCAGCAGCCTTGGCACAGTCTTTAACTATGGCTACACCTTC. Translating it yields CASSLGTVFNYGYTF.